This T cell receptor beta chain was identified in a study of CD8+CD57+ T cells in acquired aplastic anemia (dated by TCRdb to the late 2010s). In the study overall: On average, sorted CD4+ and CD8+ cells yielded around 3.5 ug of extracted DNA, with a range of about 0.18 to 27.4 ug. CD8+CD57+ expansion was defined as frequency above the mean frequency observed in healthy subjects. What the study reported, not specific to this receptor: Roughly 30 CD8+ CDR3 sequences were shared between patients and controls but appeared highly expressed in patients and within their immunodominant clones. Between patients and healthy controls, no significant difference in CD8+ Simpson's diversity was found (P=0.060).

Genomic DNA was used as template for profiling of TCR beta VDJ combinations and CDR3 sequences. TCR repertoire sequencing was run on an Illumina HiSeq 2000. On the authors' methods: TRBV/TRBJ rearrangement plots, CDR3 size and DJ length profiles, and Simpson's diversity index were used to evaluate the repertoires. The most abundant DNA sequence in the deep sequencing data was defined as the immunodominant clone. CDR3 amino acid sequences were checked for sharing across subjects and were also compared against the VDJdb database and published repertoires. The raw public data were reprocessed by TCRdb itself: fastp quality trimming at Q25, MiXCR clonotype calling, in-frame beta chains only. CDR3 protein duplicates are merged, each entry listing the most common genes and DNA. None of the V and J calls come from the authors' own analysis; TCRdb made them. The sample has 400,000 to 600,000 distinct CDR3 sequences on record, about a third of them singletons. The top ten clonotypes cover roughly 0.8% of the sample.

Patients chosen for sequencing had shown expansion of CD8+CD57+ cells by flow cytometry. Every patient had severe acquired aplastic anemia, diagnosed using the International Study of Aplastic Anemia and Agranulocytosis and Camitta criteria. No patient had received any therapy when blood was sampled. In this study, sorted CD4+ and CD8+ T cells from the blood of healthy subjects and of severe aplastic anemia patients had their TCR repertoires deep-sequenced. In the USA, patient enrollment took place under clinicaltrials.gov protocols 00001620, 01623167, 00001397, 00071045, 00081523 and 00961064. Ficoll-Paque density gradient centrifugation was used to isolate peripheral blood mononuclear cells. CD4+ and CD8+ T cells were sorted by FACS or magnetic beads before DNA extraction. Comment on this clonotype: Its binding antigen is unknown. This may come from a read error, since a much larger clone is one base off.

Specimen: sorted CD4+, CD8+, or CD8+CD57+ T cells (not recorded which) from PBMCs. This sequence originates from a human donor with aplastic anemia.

The DNA reads as follows: TGCAGTGCTAGAGATGTCATCAGGACAGATACGCGGTATTTT. Its product reads: CSARDVIRTDTRYF. The rearranged chain carries TRBV20-1 and TRBJ2-3; D gene: possibly TRBD1, on 6 matching bases. CDR1 and CDR2 were assigned from the germline V gene (reference sequence) as DFQATT and SNEGSKA. The CDR3 holds 14 amino acids from the cysteine to the phenylalanine. Only the CDR3 part of the read is kept: 42 bases, read in frame from the first base.